These T cell receptor beta chains were read from a single sample in a study of blood T cell repertoires in COVID-19. Sequencing used immunoSEQ multiplex PCR; TCRdb keeps in-frame clones, though not all of them. The table records roughly 250,000 clones, more than 75% of them present only once. What was sequenced was peripheral blood. All receptors come from a man aged 35 to 55 who had recovered from COVID-19. The CDR3 runs from the conserved cysteine through the conserved F or W. The order of the fields is CDR3 protein, CDR3 DNA, D gene, clone size, J gene, V gene. A D gene is named only where the DNA matches it firmly. Size is omitted from some rows. Given values are once, few, many or a class for expanded clones.

CASSPLQVSGANVLTF,TGTGCCAGCAGTCCGCTACAGGTCTCTGGGGCCAACGTCCTGACTTTC,-,few,TRBJ2-6,TRBV27
CASSFLGAGGTYEQYF,TGTGCCAGCAGCTTTCTAGGCGCGGGTGGTACGTACGAGCAGTACTTC,-,-,TRBJ2-7,TRBV11-1
CASSAGQGGGQPQHF,TGTGCCAGCAGTGCGGGACAGGGAGGTGGACAGCCCCAGCATTTT,TRBD1,-,TRBJ1-5,TRBV28
CASSLDPRGDTQYF,TGCGCCAGCAGCTTGGACCCGAGAGGTGATACGCAGTATTTT,-,once,TRBJ2-3,TRBV5-1
CASNLKREGTEAFF,TGTGCCAGCAACCTGAAAAGGGAGGGTACTGAAGCTTTCTTT,-,-,TRBJ1-1,TRBV2
CASSSLGTGRSEQYF,TGTGCCAGCAGTTCGTTGGGGACAGGGCGTTCCGAGCAGTACTTC,TRBD1,-,TRBJ2-7,TRBV27
CASSPLSGGPSYNEQFF,TGTGCCAGCTCACCACTGTCAGGGGGCCCGTCCTACAATGAGCAGTTCTTC,TRBD1,-,TRBJ2-1,TRBV18
CASSISSGANVLTF,TGTGCCAGCTCCATCAGCTCTGGGGCCAACGTCCTGACTTTC,-,-,TRBJ2-6,TRBV13
CASSLALGSGGAFGGELFF,TGTGCCAGCAGCTTAGCGCTAGGGAGCGGGGGGGCTTTTGGCGGGGAGCTGTTTTTT,TRBD2,-,TRBJ2-2,TRBV7-2
CATSTQRGGHNEQFF,TGTGCCACCAGCACCCAGCGGGGGGGCCACAATGAGCAGTTCTTC,TRBD2,-,TRBJ2-1,TRBV15
CASSGTSGSWDTQYF,TGTGCCAGCAGCGGGACTAGCGGGAGTTGGGATACGCAGTATTTT,TRBD2,-,TRBJ2-3,TRBV2
CASSVSGGPSLTNEQFF,TGTGCCAGCAGTGTAAGCGGAGGGCCATCCCTTACCAATGAGCAGTTCTTC,-,-,TRBJ2-1,TRBV2
CASSRDYNSPLHF,TGTGCCAGCAGCCGGGACTATAATTCACCCCTCCACTTT,-,once,TRBJ1-6,TRBV7-9
CASNDNGEYGYTF,TGTGCCAGCAACGACAACGGGGAGTATGGCTACACCTTC,-,few,TRBJ1-2,TRBV6-6
CASSQDLPGLGFEQFF,TGTGCCAGCAGCCAAGATCTACCCGGACTAGGATTCGAGCAGTTCTTC,TRBD2,once,TRBJ2-1,TRBV3-1/TRBV3-2
CASSSSFLVTEQYF,TGTGCCAGCAGCTCATCTTTTTTAGTTACCGAGCAGTACTTC,-,once,TRBJ2-7,TRBV7-9
CASSYGGTRSAFF,TGTGCCAGCAGTTATGGGGGCACCCGAAGCGCTTTCTTT,-,-,TRBJ1-1,TRBV6-5
CASSESGEQFF,TGTGCCAGCAGCGAATCAGGGGAGCAGTTCTTC,-,-,TRBJ2-1,TRBV9
CASSLQRAAYEQYF,TGTGCCAGCAGCTTACAGCGGGCTGCCTACGAGCAGTACTTC,-,few,TRBJ2-7,TRBV11-2
CASSLGRWLAGVGTGELFF,TGTGCCAGCAGTTTAGGGCGTTGGCTAGCGGGAGTGGGGACCGGGGAGCTGTTTTTT,TRBD2,-,TRBJ2-2,TRBV27
CASSLRLALDVDTQYF,TGTGCCAGCAGCTTAAGACTAGCGCTCGATGTAGATACGCAGTATTTT,TRBD2,-,TRBJ2-3,TRBV7-2
CASSRTTLYEQYF,TGTGCCAGCAGTCGTACTACTCTCTACGAGCAGTACTTC,-,-,TRBJ2-7,TRBV6-2/TRBV6-3
CASTTFGSPNLGYTF,TGTGCCAGCACCACCTTTGGCTCCCCGAATCTCGGCTACACCTTC,-,-,TRBJ1-2,TRBV6-5
CASSFRTGVSEQYF,TGTGCCAGCAGCTTTCGGACAGGGGTGAGCGAGCAGTACTTC,TRBD1,-,TRBJ2-7,TRBV5-8
CASGNGAPTGELFF,TGTGCCAGCGGAAATGGGGCTCCCACCGGGGAGCTGTTTTTT,-,few,TRBJ2-2,TRBV2
CASSSYSRGNEQYF,TGTGCCAGCAGCTCTTATTCTAGGGGTAACGAGCAGTACTTC,-,-,TRBJ2-7,TRBV7-8
CASSGGGFTDTQYF,TGTGCCAGCAGTGGCGGGGGGTTCACAGATACGCAGTATTTT,TRBD2,-,TRBJ2-3,TRBV2
CASSQVGRFQQYF,TGTGCCAGCAGCCAAGTGGGGCGGTTCCAGCAGTACTTC,-,-,TRBJ2-7,TRBV3-1/TRBV3-2
CASSLIAGGPTDTQYF,TGTGCCAGCAGCCTGATAGCGGGAGGGCCGACAGATACGCAGTATTTT,TRBD2,-,TRBJ2-3,TRBV6-4
CASSLRGANTGELFF,TGTGCCAGCAGCTTACGGGGGGCGAACACCGGGGAGCTGTTTTTT,TRBD2,once,TRBJ2-2,TRBV11-2
CASSLAGYSGNTIYF,TGTGCCAGCAGTTTAGCAGGGTACTCTGGAAACACCATATATTTT,-,-,TRBJ1-3,TRBV28
CAWSNPIRFGYTF,TGTGCCTGGAGCAACCCTATCCGGTTCGGCTACACCTTC,-,once,TRBJ1-2,TRBV30